The T cell receptor beta chain described here comes from a study of blood T cell repertoires in COVID-19. As handled by the study authors: Amplification from reference gene primers served as the basis for estimated nucleated cell counts. Here immunoSEQ multiplex PCR was the method, and the copy in TCRdb shows in-frame clones only, minus some. D and trimming come from the DNA, and the V and J calls and clone size come from that table. The sample carries some 180,000 clones, less than 90% recorded once. Germline lookup yields CDR1 SGDLS and CDR2 YYNGEE. The CDR3 runs to 14 residues. Trimming stripped 1 base from V and 1 base from J, with 8 bases between. This clone was seen a single time.

Sequenced input: peripheral blood. This TCR was sampled from a man aged 65 to 85 with active or convalescent COVID-19. This chain joins TRBV9 and TRBJ1-2; no clear D gene. CDR3 DNA sequence: TGTGCCAGCAGCGTACCGGCGGGTAACTATGGCTACACCTTC. Protein sequence: CASSVPAGNYGYTF.